Detailed here is one TCR beta chain. One junction end disagrees with the germline gene, perhaps due to a read error. From germline, CDR1 is SGHKS and CDR2 YYEKEE (reference sequence). The CDR3 runs to 19 residues. Total RNA (roughly 530 ng) served as template for TCR beta cDNA synthesis primed by a constant-region primer. Three nested multiplex PCR rounds, a slightly modified ARM-PCR method, built the TCR beta libraries. It was with TRBV1-TRBV30 forward primers and a C-beta reverse primer that the first two PCR rounds were run, at approximately 10 cycles each. Each CDR3 protein gets one entry after TCRdb re-called the multiplex PCR reads with MiXCR. This table has 190,000 or so distinct CDR3 sequences, 65% appearing once. This specimen comes from a study of tumor-infiltrating lymphocytes in primary liver carcinoma. In addition to blood RNA drawn from unsorted whole blood, germline DNA was extracted.

The chain recombines TRBV5-5 with TRBJ2-2; 8 positions match TRBD1. The sequence was collected from a woman aged 55-75 years with primary liver carcinoma and hepatitis B virus infection. The sequenced material came from peripheral blood. The CDR3 loop is CASSLAQGAPTTNTGKLFF. In DNA, the CDR3 is TGTGCCAGCAGCTTGGCCCAGGGGGCACCAACGACGAACACCGGGAAGCTGTTTTTT.